Given below is one TCR beta chain in context. Its antigen is currently unknown. With duration under 3 months, ophthalmopathy was active: Clinical Activity Score at least 3, NOSPECS at least 4. Criteria for exclusion of patients were uncontrolled infection, other autoimmune disease, pregnancy or lactation. Amplification of TCR beta CDR3 regions used RNA as the template. First-round RT-PCR with HTBI primers amplified the TCR CDR3 region. TCRdb analysed the multiplex PCR reads with MiXCR anew, one entry per CDR3 protein. The top ten clones hold about 11% of a sample with 450,000 to 550,000 distinct CDR3 sequences, around 24% of them seen once. These data belong to a study of T cells in Graves' hyperthyroidism and ophthalmopathy. Germline V gene lookup returns CDR1 DFQATT and CDR2 SNEGSKA (reference sequence). This CDR3 has 13 residues. Germline trimming cut 3 bases from V and 4 bases from J; bases unmatched to any gene: 6.

Whole-study findings and limits: Progression to ophthalmopathy was predicted a median of approximately 6.4 months early.

Sequences were obtained from blood. The chain joins TRBV20-1 to TRBJ2-7; 7 bases align to TRBD1. The clonotype originates from a woman in her twenties or thirties with Graves' ophthalmopathy. The CDR3, as DNA: TGCAGTGCTAGTTTCAGGGGGTCTTACGAGCAGTACTTC. Encoded protein: CSASFRGSYEQYF.